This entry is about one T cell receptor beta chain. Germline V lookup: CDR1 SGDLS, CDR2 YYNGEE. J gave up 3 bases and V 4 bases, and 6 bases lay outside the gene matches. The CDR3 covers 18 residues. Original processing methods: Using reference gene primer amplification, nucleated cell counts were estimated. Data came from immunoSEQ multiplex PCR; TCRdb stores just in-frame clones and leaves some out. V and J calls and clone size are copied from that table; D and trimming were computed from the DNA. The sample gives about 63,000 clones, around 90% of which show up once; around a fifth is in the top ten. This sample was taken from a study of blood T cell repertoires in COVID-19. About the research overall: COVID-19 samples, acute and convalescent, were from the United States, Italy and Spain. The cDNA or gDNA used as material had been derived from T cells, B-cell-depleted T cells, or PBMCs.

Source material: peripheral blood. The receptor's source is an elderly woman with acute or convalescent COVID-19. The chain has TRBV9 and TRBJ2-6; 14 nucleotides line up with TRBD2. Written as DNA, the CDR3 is TGTGCCAGCAGCTTTGGACTAGCGGGAGGTCGTGGGGCCAACGTCCTGACTTTC. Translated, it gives CASSFGLAGGRGANVLTF.